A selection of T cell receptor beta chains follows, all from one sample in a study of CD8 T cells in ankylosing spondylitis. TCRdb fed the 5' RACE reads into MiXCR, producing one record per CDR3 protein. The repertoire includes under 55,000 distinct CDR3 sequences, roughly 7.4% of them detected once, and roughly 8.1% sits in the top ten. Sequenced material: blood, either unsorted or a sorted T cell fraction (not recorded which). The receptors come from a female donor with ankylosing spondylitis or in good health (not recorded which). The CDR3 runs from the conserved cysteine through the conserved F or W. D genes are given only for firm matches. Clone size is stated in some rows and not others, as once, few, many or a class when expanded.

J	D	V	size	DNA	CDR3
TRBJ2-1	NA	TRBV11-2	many	TGTGCCAGCAGCTTAGAACTCTACAATGAGCAGTTCTTC	CASSLELYNEQFF
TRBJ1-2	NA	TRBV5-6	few	TGTGCCAGCAGCTTCGGGCAGAGCGGGACCTTC	CASSFGQSGTF
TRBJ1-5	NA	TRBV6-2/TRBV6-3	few	TGTGCCAGCAGCCGCGGGACACTGGGTCAGCCCCAGCATTTT	CASSRGTLGQPQHF
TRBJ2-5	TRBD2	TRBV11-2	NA	TGTGCCAGCAGCTTTTCCATTACCGGGACTAGCGGACAAGAGACCCAGTACTTC	CASSFSITGTSGQETQYF
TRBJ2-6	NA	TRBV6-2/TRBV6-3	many	TGTGCCAGCACCTCAGGGTATGCTGGGGCCAACGTCCTGACTTTC	CASTSGYAGANVLTF
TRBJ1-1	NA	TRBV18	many	TGTGTCAGCTCACCTTCGAAAGGAACTGAAGCTTTCTTT	CVSSPSKGTEAFF
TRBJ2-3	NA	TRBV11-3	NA	TGTGCCAGCAGCCCTTACTCTAGCGCGGGCACAGATACGCAGTATTTT	CASSPYSSAGTDTQYF
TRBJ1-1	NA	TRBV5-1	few	TGCGCCAGCAGCTTGGATCAGGGGCGGAACACTGAAGCTTTCTTT	CASSLDQGRNTEAFF
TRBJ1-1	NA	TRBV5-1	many	TGCGCCAGCAGCCCGGATACCTATAACACTGAAGCTTTCTTT	CASSPDTYNTEAFF
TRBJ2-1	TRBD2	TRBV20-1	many	TGCAGTGCCCAAAGCGCGCTAGCGGGTTTGGAGCAGTTCTTC	CSAQSALAGLEQFF
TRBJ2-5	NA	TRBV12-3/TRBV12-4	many	TGTGCCAGCACCCTCTCTGGGGAGACCCAGTACTTC	CASTLSGETQYF
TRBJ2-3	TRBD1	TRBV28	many	TGTGCCAGCAGCCCCTCGACAGGGCGAGATACGCAGTATTTT	CASSPSTGRDTQYF
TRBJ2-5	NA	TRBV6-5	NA	TGTGCCAGCAGTTACTCCCAGGACTTAGAGACCCAGTACTTC	CASSYSQDLETQYF
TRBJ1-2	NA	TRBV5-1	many	TGCGCCAGCAGCCCCGTCCCAACAGGGAGGGGCTATGGCTACACCTTC	CASSPVPTGRGYGYTF
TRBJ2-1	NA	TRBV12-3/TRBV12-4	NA	TGTGCCAGCAGTTCTCCGGGACCGAGGGGGTTCAATGCACAGTTCTTC	CASSSPGPRGFNAQFF
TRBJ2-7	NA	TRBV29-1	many	TGCAGCGCCCTACAAGGGTCCTACGAGCAGTACTTC	CSALQGSYEQYF
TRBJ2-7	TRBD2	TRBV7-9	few	TGTGCCAGCACCTACGAGAGTCGGGGGGAGGCGTACGAGCAGTACTTC	CASTYESRGEAYEQYF
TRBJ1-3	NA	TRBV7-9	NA	TGTGCCAGCAGCTTAACTACTCCTGGAAACACCATATATTTT	CASSLTTPGNTIYF
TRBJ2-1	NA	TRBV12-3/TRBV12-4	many	TGTGCCAGCAGTTTAGGAGACAGCTCCTACAATGAGCAGTTCTTC	CASSLGDSSYNEQFF
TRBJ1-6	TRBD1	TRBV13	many	TGTGCCAGCCTCCCCGGGACAGGGACTTCACCCCTCCACTTT	CASLPGTGTSPLHF
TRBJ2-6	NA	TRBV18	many	TGTGCCAGCTCACCAATGGCGTTTCAGAGCTCTGGGGCCAACGTCCTGACTTTC	CASSPMAFQSSGANVLTF
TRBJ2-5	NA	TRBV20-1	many	TGCAGTGCTAGAGATGTGGCCAAAGAGACCCAGTACTTC	CSARDVAKETQYF
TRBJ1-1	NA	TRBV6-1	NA	TGTGCCAGCAGAGACCCGGGACGGTCGAGGACTGAAGCTTTCTTT	CASRDPGRSRTEAFF